This T cell receptor beta chain was documented in a study of CD8+CD57+ T cells in acquired aplastic anemia. As for the study in general: An average of about 3.2 ug of DNA was obtained from sorted CD4+ and CD8+ cells.

Genomic DNA provided the template from which TCR beta VDJ and CDR3 profiles were obtained. One entry per CDR3 protein results from TCRdb running MiXCR on the reads. The sample holds over 150,000 distinct CDR3 sequences, roughly 60% seen once. Flow cytometry had shown expanded CD8+CD57+ cells in the patients chosen for sequencing. As regards this clonotype: What it binds is unknown.

The CDR3 runs to 12 residues. Germline CDR1 ENHRY, CDR2 SYGVKD. Trimming took off 5 bases at V and 3 bases at J, with 5 bases between the two ends. Study observations and caveats: Patients and controls shared around 30 CD8+ CDR3 sequences.

This chain connects TRBV10-3 to TRBJ1-5; D ambiguous. Specimen: sorted CD4+, CD8+, or CD8+CD57+ T cells (not recorded which) from PBMCs. The clonotype was recovered from a human donor with aplastic anemia. The CDR3 is CAISRDNQPQHF. DNA of the CDR3: TGTGCCATCAGTAGGGACAATCAGCCCCAGCATTTT.